Reported below is one T cell receptor (beta chain). Its antigen is as yet unknown. The V gene's germline CDR1 is SGDLS and CDR2 YYNGEE. CDR3 length: 14 residues. Deletions cut 4 bases from V and 4 bases from J, with 14 bases between. The record originates from a study of CD8 T cells in ankylosing spondylitis. Overall study results and limits: One TCR beta motif, made up of eight or nine highly homologous variants, appeared characteristic of ankylosing spondylitis blood.

Each TCR beta library was made by quantitative 5'-RACE that incorporated molecular barcodes. TCRdb processed the 5' RACE reads anew with MiXCR; each CDR3 protein has one entry. The table lists under 550,000 distinct CDR3 sequences, about 24% of them singletons, with about 0.92% in the top ten. This TCR came from a male donor with ankylosing spondylitis. V usage is TRBV9 and J usage is TRBJ1-1; no clear D. The sample taken for sequencing was blood, either unsorted or a sorted T cell fraction (not recorded which). The CDR3 here is CASSPIIDGTEAFF. CDR3 nucleotides: TGTGCCAGCAGCCCTATCATAGATGGCACTGAAGCTTTCTTT. Together with reference TRBV9 and TRBJ1-1, the CDR3 gives the full variable domain: DSGVTQTPKHLITATGQRVTLRCSPRSGDLSVYWYQQSLDQGLQFLIQYYNGEERAKGNILERFSAQQFPDLHSELNLSSLELGDSALYFCASSPIIDGTEAFFGQGTRLTVV.